Listed here is a single T cell receptor (beta chain). Its antigen is not known. Time point noted: week 35, safety follow-up. Alongside topical imiquimod, each dose of vaccine comprised 300 ug of mutant IDH1 20-mer peptide. This sample is part of a study of a mutant IDH1 vaccine in newly diagnosed glioma. Turning to the study itself: Before enrollment, patients got radiotherapy alone, temozolomide alone, or mostly the combination.

This CDR3 spans 15 amino acids. In germline, CDR1 is LNHDA, CDR2 SQIVND (reference sequence). The V gene end was trimmed by 5 bases and the J gene end by 1 base; junction bases not matched to a gene: 7. This table comes from immunoSEQ multiplex PCR, and its TCRdb copy is limited to in-frame clones, with some not included. The sample has roughly 48,000 clones, 76% seen once. The sequencing here drew on PBMCs, taken from a glioma patient whose treatment included an IDH1 peptide vaccine. The sequence came from a man aged 35-49 years with glioma. This chain links TRBV19 with TRBJ1-2, with 7 bases identical to TRBD1. Here the CDR3 reads CASSPRTGFNYGYTF. The CDR3, as DNA: TGTGCCAGTAGTCCACGGACAGGTTTTAACTATGGCTACACCTTC.